This is a list of T cell receptor beta chains from one sample in a study of neoadjuvant anti-PD-1 for oral cavity cancer. Clones were read by immunoSEQ multiplex PCR, and TCRdb kept only the in-frame ones, dropping some. The sample comprises around 21,000 clones, 40% to 50% of which are singletons, and under 50% rests with the top ten. Here the sequenced sample was tumor tissue, taken after nivolumab (anti-PD-1) treatment. The receptor source for this set is a person aged 35 to 85 with oral cavity squamous cell carcinoma. CDR3s include the opening cysteine and the closing phenylalanine or tryptophan. Each record gives: D gene, J gene, CDR3 length, clone size, V gene, CDR3 DNA, CDR3 protein. The D gene is left open where the match is weak. Size tells how often a clone was seen (once, few, many) or the class of an expanded clone, and some rows leave it out.

>TRBD2|TRBJ2-5|16|few|TRBV5-5
TGTGCCAGCAGCCCGACTAGCGGGGGCCCGGGGGAGACCCAGTACTTC
CASSPTSGGPGETQYF
>NA|TRBJ1-2|13|NA|TRBV19
TGTGCCAGTAGTAGTACAGGGTTCTATGGCTACACCTTC
CASSSTGFYGYTF
>NA|TRBJ2-3|16|few|TRBV13
TGTGCCAGCAGCTTTTATAGCGACCTCCTCACAGATACGCAGTATTTT
CASSFYSDLLTDTQYF
>TRBD2|TRBJ2-7|14|NA|TRBV6-5
TGTGCCAGCACCCGGGGACGGGGGGAGGGCGAGCAGTACTTC
CASTRGRGEGEQYF
>TRBD1|TRBJ1-1|12|few|TRBV11-2
TGTGCCAGCAGCTTAGCGTCAGGGGGAGCTTTCTTT
CASSLASGGAFF
>TRBD1|TRBJ2-3|16|NA|TRBV7-9
TGTGCCAGCAGCCCCCAGGGACAGACTAGCACAGATACGCAGTATTTT
CASSPQGQTSTDTQYF
>NA|TRBJ1-2|14|few|TRBV29-1
TGCAGCGTTGTAACCGGGGCCGAGCACTATGGCTACACCTTC
CSVVTGAEHYGYTF
>NA|TRBJ2-7|14|NA|TRBV15
TGTGCCACCAGCAGAGGACGGGGTTCCTACGAGCAGTACTTC
CATSRGRGSYEQYF
>TRBD1|TRBJ2-3|13|NA|TRBV25-1
TGTGCCACGTCGGGACAGGGGACAGATACGCAGTATTTT
CATSGQGTDTQYF
>TRBD1|TRBJ2-2|17|few|TRBV4-2
TGTGCCAGCAGCCAACAACAGGGGGTGAGGGACACCGGGGAGCTGTTTTTT
CASSQQQGVRDTGELFF
>NA|TRBJ2-1|15|NA|TRBV7-2
TGTGCCAGCAGCTTAAGTAGCGTGGCCCACAATGAGCAGTTCTTC
CASSLSSVAHNEQFF
>NA|TRBJ1-2|19|many|TRBV6-1
TGTGCCAGCAGTGAGGGCGCGGGGTTACCTACTAATTTGCACTATGGCTACACCTTC
CASSEGAGLPTNLHYGYTF
>NA|TRBJ2-7|14|NA|TRBV25-1
TGTGCCAGCAGTGAATATCGACAGGTTGACGAGCAGTACTTC
CASSEYRQVDEQYF
>NA|TRBJ2-5|15|few|TRBV29-1
TGCAGCGTTCAAGGGTGGGATACGGTCCAAGAGACCCAGTACTTC
CSVQGWDTVQETQYF
>NA|TRBJ1-2|13|NA|TRBV15
TGTGCCACCAGCAGAGGACAGAACTATGGCTACACCTTC
CATSRGQNYGYTF
>NA|TRBJ2-1|17|NA|TRBV10-2
TGCGCCAGCAGTGAGTCGCTGCAGGACACCAACTACAATGAGCAGTTCTTC
CASSESLQDTNYNEQFF
>NA|TRBJ1-2|14|NA|TRBV27
TGTGCCAGCAGATCCCTGGGAAGGGACTATGGCTACACCTTC
CASRSLGRDYGYTF
>NA|TRBJ1-1|13|few|TRBV5-1
TGCGCCAGCAGCTCCCACGGGAACACTGAAGCTTTCTTT
CASSSHGNTEAFF
>TRBD1|TRBJ1-5|14|NA|TRBV5-8
TGTGCCAGCAGCCTCCGGGACAGGAATCAGCCCCAGCATTTT
CASSLRDRNQPQHF
>TRBD2|TRBJ2-7|14|NA|TRBV7-3
TGTGCCAGCAGCCCAACTAGCGGCACCTACGAGCAGTACTTC
CASSPTSGTYEQYF
>TRBD2|TRBJ2-3|14|few|TRBV19
TGTGCCAGTAGTGAGGGACTATACACAGATACGCAGTATTTT
CASSEGLYTDTQYF
>NA|TRBJ1-2|12|medium-sized|TRBV18
TGTGCCAGCTCACCACCTGCAGGGACCTACACCTTC
CASSPPAGTYTF
>NA|TRBJ1-2|13|few|TRBV7-6
TGTGCCAGCAGCTTAGACAGGGCACGTGGCTACACCTTC
CASSLDRARGYTF
>NA|TRBJ2-7|15|many|TRBV10-3
TGTGCCATCAGTGAGGCCCGTAGGATTTCCTACGAGCAGTACTTC
CAISEARRISYEQYF
>NA|TRBJ2-1|12|once|TRBV7-2
TGTGCCAGCAGCTTGGTTTACAATGAGCAGTTCTTC
CASSLVYNEQFF
>TRBD2|TRBJ2-7|15|NA|TRBV4-2
TGTGCCAGCAGCCAAGAGGCGGGGGGCTCCTACGAGCAGTACTTC
CASSQEAGGSYEQYF
>NA|TRBJ2-2|14|NA|TRBV11-3
TGTGCCAGCAGCTCCCATCCGAACACCGGGGAGCTGTTTTTT
CASSSHPNTGELFF
>TRBD1|TRBJ1-2|19|NA|TRBV5-1
TGCGCCAGCAGCCCCAGTTCCCGGGTTGGGGGACAGGGGGGCTATGGCTACACCTTC
CASSPSSRVGGQGGYGYTF
>NA|TRBJ1-6|12|NA|TRBV5-6
TGTGCCAGCAGCTTGGTTGATTCACCCCTCCACTTT
CASSLVDSPLHF